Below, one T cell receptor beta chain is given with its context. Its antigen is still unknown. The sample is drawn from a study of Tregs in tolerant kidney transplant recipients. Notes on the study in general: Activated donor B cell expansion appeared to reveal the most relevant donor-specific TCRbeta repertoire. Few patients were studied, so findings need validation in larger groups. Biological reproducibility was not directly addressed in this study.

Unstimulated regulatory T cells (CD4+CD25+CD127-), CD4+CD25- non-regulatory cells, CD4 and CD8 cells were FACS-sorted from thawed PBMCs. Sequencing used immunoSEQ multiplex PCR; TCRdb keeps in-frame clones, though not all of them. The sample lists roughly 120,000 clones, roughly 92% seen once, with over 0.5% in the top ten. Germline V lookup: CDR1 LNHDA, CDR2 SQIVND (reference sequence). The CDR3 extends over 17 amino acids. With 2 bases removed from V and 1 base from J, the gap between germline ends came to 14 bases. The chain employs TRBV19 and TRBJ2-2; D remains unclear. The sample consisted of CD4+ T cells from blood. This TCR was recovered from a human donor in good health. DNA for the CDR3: TGTGCCAGTAGTATATTCGTCTCCAACGTGAACACCGGGGAGCTGTTTTTT. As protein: CASSIFVSNVNTGELFF.